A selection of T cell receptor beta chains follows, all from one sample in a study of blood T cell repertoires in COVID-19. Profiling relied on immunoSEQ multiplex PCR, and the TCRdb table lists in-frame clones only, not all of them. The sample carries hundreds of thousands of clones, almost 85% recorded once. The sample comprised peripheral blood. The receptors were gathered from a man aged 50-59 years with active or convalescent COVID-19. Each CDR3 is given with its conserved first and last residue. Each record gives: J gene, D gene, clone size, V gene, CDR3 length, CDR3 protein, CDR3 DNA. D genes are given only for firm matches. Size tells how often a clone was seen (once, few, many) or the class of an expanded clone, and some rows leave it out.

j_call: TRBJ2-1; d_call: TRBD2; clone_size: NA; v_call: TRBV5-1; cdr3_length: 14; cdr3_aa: CASSSAGVVYEQFF; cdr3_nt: TGCGCCAGCAGCTCAGCGGGAGTTGTTTATGAGCAGTTCTTC
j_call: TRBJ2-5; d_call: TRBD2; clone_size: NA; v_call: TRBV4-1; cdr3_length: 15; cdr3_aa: CASSQEGLAGGTQYF; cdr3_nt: TGCGCCAGCAGCCAAGAAGGCCTAGCGGGGGGGACCCAGTACTTC
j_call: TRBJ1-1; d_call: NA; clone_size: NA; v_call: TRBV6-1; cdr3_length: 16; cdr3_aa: CASSEPRRGGGTEAFF; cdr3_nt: TGTGCCAGCAGTGAACCGAGGAGGGGCGGGGGCACTGAAGCTTTCTTT
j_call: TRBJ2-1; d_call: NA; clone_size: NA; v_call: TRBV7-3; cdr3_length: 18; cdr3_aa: CASSLRGGGGYTYNEQFF; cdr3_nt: TGTGCCAGCAGCTTAAGAGGAGGAGGGGGCTACACCTACAATGAGCAGTTCTTC
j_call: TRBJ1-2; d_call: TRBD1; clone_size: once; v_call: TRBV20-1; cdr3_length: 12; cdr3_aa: CSASTGDPGYTF; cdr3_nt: TGCAGTGCTAGTACAGGGGATCCTGGCTACACCTTC
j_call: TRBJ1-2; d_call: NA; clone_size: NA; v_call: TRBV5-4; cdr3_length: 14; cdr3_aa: CASSPTLTGNGYTF; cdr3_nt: TGTGCCAGCAGCCCGACGTTAACAGGGAATGGCTACACCTTC
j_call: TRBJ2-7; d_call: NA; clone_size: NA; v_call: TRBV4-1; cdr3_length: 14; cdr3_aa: CASSHSTGDYEQYF; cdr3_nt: TGCGCCAGCAGCCACTCGACGGGAGACTACGAGCAGTACTTC
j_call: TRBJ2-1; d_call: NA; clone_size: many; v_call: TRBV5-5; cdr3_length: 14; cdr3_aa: CASSLKLPKDEQFF; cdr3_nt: TGTGCCAGCAGCTTAAAACTACCTAAGGATGAGCAGTTCTTC
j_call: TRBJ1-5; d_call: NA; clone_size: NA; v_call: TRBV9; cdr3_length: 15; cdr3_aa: CASSVGGVSNQPQHF; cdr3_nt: TGTGCCAGCAGCGTAGGGGGGGTAAGCAATCAGCCCCAGCATTTT
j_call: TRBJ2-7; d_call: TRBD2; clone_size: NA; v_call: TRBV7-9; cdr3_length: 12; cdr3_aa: CASSQREDEQYF; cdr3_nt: TGTGCCAGCAGCCAGCGGGAGGACGAGCAGTACTTC
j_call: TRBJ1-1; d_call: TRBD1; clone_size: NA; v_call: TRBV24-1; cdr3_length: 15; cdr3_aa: CATRRTGVMNTEAFF; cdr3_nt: TGTGCCACCAGACGAACAGGGGTAATGAACACTGAAGCTTTCTTT
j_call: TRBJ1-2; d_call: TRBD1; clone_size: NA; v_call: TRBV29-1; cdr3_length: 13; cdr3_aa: CSVQDRGSYGYTF; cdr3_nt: TGCAGCGTTCAGGACAGGGGCTCCTATGGCTACACCTTC
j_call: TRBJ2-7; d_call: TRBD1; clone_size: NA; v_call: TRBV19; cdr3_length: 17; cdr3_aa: CASSPKVGTGWTYEQYF; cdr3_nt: TGTGCCAGTAGCCCTAAGGTTGGGACAGGGTGGACCTACGAGCAGTACTTC
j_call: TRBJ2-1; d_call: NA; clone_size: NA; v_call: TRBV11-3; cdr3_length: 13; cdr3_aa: CASSLGLASEQFF; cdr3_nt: TGTGCCAGCAGCTTAGGACTGGCGAGTGAGCAGTTCTTC
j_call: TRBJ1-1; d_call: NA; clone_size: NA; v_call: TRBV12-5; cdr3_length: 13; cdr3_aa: CASGFNRATEAFF; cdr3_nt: TGTGCTAGTGGTTTTAACAGGGCCACTGAAGCTTTCTTT
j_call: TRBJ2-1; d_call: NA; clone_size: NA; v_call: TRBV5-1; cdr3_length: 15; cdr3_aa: CASSLAGSSYNEQFF; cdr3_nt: TGCGCCAGCAGCTTAGCGGGTAGCTCCTACAATGAGCAGTTCTTC
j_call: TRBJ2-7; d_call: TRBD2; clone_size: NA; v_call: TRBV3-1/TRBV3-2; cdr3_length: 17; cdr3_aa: CASSPTFVSGIPYEQYF; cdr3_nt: TGTGCCAGCAGCCCCACCTTTGTAAGCGGGATCCCCTACGAGCAGTACTTC
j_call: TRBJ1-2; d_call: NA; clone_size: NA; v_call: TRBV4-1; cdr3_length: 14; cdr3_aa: CAAKRGEESYGYTF; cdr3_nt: TGCGCCGCCAAGAGAGGGGAGGAGAGCTATGGCTACACCTTC
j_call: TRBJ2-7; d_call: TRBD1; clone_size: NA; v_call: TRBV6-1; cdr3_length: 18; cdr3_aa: CASSEGRRDRGRRYEQYF; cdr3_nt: TGTGCCAGCAGTGAAGGGCGCCGGGACAGGGGACGTCGGTACGAGCAGTACTTC
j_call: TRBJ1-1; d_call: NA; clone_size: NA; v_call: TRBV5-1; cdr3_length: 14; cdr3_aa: CATRRGQGRTEAFF; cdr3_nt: TGCGCCACGAGGCGGGGCCAAGGAAGGACTGAAGCTTTCTTT
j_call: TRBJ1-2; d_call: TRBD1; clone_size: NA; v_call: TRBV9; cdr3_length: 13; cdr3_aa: CASSRDSSYGYTF; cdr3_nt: TGTGCCAGCAGCCGGGACAGTAGCTATGGCTACACCTTC
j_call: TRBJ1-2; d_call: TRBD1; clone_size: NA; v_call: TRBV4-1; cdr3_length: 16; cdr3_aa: CASSQDPGQGVWGYTF; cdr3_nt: TGCGCCAGCAGCCAAGACCCGGGACAGGGTGTATGGGGCTACACCTTC
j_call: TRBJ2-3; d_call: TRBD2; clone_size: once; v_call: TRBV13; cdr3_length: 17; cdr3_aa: CASSPGGTGGATDTQYF; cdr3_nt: TGTGCCAGCAGCCCCGGCGGTACGGGAGGGGCCACAGATACGCAGTATTTT
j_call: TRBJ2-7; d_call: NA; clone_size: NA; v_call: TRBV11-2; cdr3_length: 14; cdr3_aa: CASSSIAGTSQQYF; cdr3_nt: TGTGCCAGCAGCTCCATTGCGGGAACCAGCCAGCAGTACTTC
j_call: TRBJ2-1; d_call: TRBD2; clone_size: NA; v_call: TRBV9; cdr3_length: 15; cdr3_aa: CASSVDLAGYNEQFF; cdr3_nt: TGTGCCAGCAGCGTAGACCTAGCGGGTTACAATGAGCAGTTCTTC
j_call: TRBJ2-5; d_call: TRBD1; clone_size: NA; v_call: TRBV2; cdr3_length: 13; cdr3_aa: CASTRDRGQTQYF; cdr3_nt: TGTGCCAGCACCCGGGACAGGGGGCAGACCCAGTACTTC
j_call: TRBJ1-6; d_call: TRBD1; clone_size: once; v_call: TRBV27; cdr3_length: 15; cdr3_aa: CASSSTTGGNSPLHF; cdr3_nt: TGTGCCAGCAGTTCCACGACAGGGGGAAATTCACCCCTCCACTTT
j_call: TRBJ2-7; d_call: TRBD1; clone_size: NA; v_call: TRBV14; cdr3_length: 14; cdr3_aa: CASSRSGQDYEQYF; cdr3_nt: TGTGCCAGCAGCCGTTCAGGACAGGACTACGAGCAGTACTTC
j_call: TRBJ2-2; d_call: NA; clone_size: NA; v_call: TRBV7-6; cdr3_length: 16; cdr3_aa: CASSLDVAANTGELFF; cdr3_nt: TGTGCCAGCAGCTTAGACGTAGCGGCGAACACCGGGGAGCTGTTTTTT
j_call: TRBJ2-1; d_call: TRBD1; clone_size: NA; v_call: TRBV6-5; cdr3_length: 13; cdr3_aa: CASRVTGGNEQFF; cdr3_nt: TGTGCCAGCAGAGTGACAGGGGGGAATGAGCAGTTCTTC
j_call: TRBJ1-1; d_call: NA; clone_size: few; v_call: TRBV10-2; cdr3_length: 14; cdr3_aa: CASSERGRGAEAFF; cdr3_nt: TGCGCCAGCAGTGAGCGGGGGAGGGGGGCTGAAGCTTTCTTT
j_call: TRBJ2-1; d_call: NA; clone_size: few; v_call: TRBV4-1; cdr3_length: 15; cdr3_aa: CASSQVRPGYNEQFF; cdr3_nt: TGCGCCAGCAGCCAAGTACGCCCGGGGTACAATGAGCAGTTCTTC
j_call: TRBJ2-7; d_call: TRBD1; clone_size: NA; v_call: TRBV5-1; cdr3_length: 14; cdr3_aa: CASRTGEERYEQYF; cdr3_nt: TGCGCCAGCCGGACAGGGGAAGAACGCTACGAGCAGTACTTC
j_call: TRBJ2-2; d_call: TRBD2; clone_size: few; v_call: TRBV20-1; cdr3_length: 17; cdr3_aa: CSASRGRLSSNTGELFF; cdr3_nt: TGCAGTGCTAGTCGCGGGAGATTATCGAGTAACACCGGGGAGCTGTTTTTT
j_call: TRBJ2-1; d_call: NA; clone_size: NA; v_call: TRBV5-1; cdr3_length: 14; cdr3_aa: CASSLLSSYNEQFF; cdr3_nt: TGCGCCAGCAGCTTGCTCAGCTCCTACAATGAGCAGTTCTTC
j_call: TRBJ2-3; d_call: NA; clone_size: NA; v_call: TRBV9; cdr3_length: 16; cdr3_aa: CASSVAAGRTTDTQYF; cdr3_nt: TGTGCCAGCAGCGTAGCGGCGGGGAGGACCACAGATACGCAGTATTTT
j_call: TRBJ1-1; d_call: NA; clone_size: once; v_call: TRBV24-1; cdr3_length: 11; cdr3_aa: CATSAGHRAFF; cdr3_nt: TGTGCCACCAGTGCGGGACACAGGGCTTTCTTT
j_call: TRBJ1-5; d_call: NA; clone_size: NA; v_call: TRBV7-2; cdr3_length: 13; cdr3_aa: CASSLSFNQPQHF; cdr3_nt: TGTGCCAGCAGCTTAAGCTTCAATCAGCCCCAGCATTTT
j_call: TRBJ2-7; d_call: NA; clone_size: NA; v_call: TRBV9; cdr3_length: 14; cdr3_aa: CASSVGSIAYEQYF; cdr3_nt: TGTGCCAGCAGCGTAGGATCCATAGCCTACGAGCAGTACTTC
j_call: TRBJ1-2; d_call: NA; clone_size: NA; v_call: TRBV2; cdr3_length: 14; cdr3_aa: CASSEDRVSYGYTF; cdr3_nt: TGTGCCAGCAGTGAAGACAGGGTCTCCTATGGCTACACCTTC
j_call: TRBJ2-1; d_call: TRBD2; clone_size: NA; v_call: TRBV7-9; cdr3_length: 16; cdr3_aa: CASSFWGGSSYNEQFF; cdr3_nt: TGTGCCAGCAGCTTTTGGGGCGGGAGCTCCTACAATGAGCAGTTCTTC